The 27 T cell receptor beta chains below were found in one sample sequenced in a study of blood T cell repertoires in COVID-19. Sequenced by immunoSEQ multiplex PCR; TCRdb stores in-frame clones only, minus some. The top ten hold roughly 19% of the sample, which has around 67,000 clones, 70% to 90% seen once. Source material: peripheral blood. These TCRs come from a woman older than 75 with acute or convalescent COVID-19.

This clone was observed once. V usage is TRBV6-5 and J usage is TRBJ1-1, with D unresolved. CDR1 MNHEY and CDR2 SVGAGI come from the germline V gene. This CDR3 is 11 amino acids long. The DNA for the CDR3 is TGTGAGTCCGCGGGGAACACTGAAGCTTTCTTT. Its protein is CESAGNTEAFF.

This clone was picked up one time. This chain links TRBV28 with TRBJ1-3; 7 bases agree with TRBD1. V shed 6 bases and J 2 bases; nucleotides not matched to a gene: 7. This CDR3 spans 15 amino acids. The germline gives CDR1 MDHEN, CDR2 SYDVKM. The CDR3 here is CASSSPGTAGNTIYF. Written as DNA, the CDR3 is TGTGCCAGCAGCTCCCCGGGGACAGCTGGAAACACCATATATTTT.

This chain links TRBV3-1 (or the pseudogene TRBV3-2) with TRBJ1-2, with D uncertain. The CDR3 loop spans 12 amino acids. The ends were cut back, 2 bases at V and 8 bases at J, with 9 bases in the middle. Germline assignment: CDR1 LGHDT and CDR2 YNNKEL (reference sequence). The CDR3 is CASSQSPEGYTF. The CDR3 nucleotides are TGTGCCAGCAGCCAATCCCCCGAGGGCTACACCTTC.

This CDR3 is CASSLEGGRKPQHF. For the CDR3, the DNA is TGTGCCAGCAGCTTAGAAGGAGGGCGGAAGCCCCAGCATTTT. V gene TRBV7-2 combines with J gene TRBJ1-5; D not resolved. Trimming took off 1 base at V and 8 bases at J, with 12 bases between the two ends. CDR3 size: 14 residues. Looked up from germline, CDR1 is SGHTA and CDR2 is FQGNSA.

The rearrangement uses TRBV2 and TRBJ1-1; no definite D call. Trimming removed 0 bases at V and 7 bases at J, with 3 bases between. This CDR3 region has 11 residues. Germline CDR1 and CDR2: SNHLY and FYNNEI. As DNA, the CDR3 is TGTGCCAGCAGTGAAGCCGTTGAAGCTTTCTTT. Its protein is CASSEAVEAFF.

The chain carries TRBV19 and TRBJ2-5; the D gene is possibly TRBD2 (6 bases). CDR1 is LNHDA and CDR2 is SQIVND in the germline V gene (reference sequence). The V and J ends lost 1 base and 5 bases respectively, with 8 bases between them. This CDR3 region has 13 residues. The CDR3 nucleotides are TGTGCCAGTAGTATAGTTCGGGGGGAGACCCAGTACTTC. Translation gives CASSIVRGETQYF.

This rearrangement joins TRBV7-2 to TRBJ2-1; weak D call: TRBD1 (6 bases). The CDR3 has 14 residues. The germline V gene encodes CDR1 SGHTA and CDR2 FQGNSA. Trimming removed 3 bases at V and 9 bases at J, with 15 bases between. CDR3 amino acids: CASSLEQGIGEQFF. The CDR3 bases are TGTGCCAGCAGCTTGGAACAGGGAATTGGTGAGCAGTTCTTC.

With respect to this clone: A junction end diverges from the germline sequence, so it may reflect a read error. V gene TRBV6-2 or TRBV6-3 combines with J gene TRBJ2-5, with D possibly matching TRBD2 (5 bases). CDR1 and CDR2 (germline): MNHEY, SVGEGT. The CDR3 loop spans 11 amino acids. The CDR3 coding sequence is TGTGCCAGCAGTTACGGGGAGATCCAGTACTTC. As protein: CASSYGEIQYF.

The V gene is TRBV28, the J gene TRBJ1-2, with D possibly being TRBD1 (6 bases). CDR1 and CDR2 from the germline V gene are MDHEN and SYDVKM. The V end was cut by 7 bases, the J end by 4 bases, with 16 bases between. The CDR3 has 14 amino acids. CDR3 protein: CASNLQGSPYGYTF. The DNA of the CDR3 is TGTGCCAGCAACTTACAGGGATCTCCCTATGGCTACACCTTC.

This clone has just one count. The CDR3 coding sequence is TGTGCCACCCAGGGGACGAACACTGAAGCTTTCTTT. Translated, it gives CATQGTNTEAFF. The rearrangement joins TRBV24-1 to TRBJ1-1, with D possibly TRBD1 on 6 matching bases. The ends were cut back, 9 bases at V and 1 base at J, with 8 bases in the middle. The CDR3 consists of 12 residues. Germline V gives CDR1 KGHDR, CDR2 SFDVKD.

V usage is TRBV19 and J usage is TRBJ2-2; 7 nucleotides match TRBD1. CDR1 and CDR2 (germline): LNHDA, SQIVND (reference sequence). The V gene end was trimmed by 6 bases and the J gene end by 4 bases; junction bases not matched to a gene: 5. The CDR3 is 14 residues long. The CDR3 region is CASRVDRATGELFF. DNA of the CDR3: TGTGCCAGTAGAGTCGACAGGGCCACCGGGGAGCTGTTTTTT.

Only one count was recorded for this clone. J is TRBJ1-2 and V is TRBV5-6; no clear D gene. Trimming left V 1 base short and J 4 bases short, with 14 bases between. CDR1 and CDR2 from the germline V gene are SGHDT and YYEEEE. The CDR3 loop spans 15 amino acids. CDR3: CASSLRQLRGYGYTF. In nucleotides, the CDR3 is TGTGCCAGCAGCTTGCGGCAGCTACGGGGCTATGGCTACACCTTC.

V gene TRBV6-1 combines with J gene TRBJ1-5, with D unclear. The CDR3 extends over 13 amino acids. Germline CDR1 MNHNS, CDR2 SASEGT. Trimming took 1 base from V and 9 from J, leaving 10 bases between them. DNA for the CDR3: TGTGCCAGCAGTGAAGACTTAATTAGGCCCCAGCATTTT. Protein sequence: CASSEDLIRPQHF.

The rearrangement links TRBV25-1 to TRBJ2-7; D may be TRBD2 (6 bases). The V gene lost 11 bases and the J gene lost 0 bases, with 11 bases spanning the gap. The CDR3 spans 12 residues. Per the germline V gene, CDR1 is MGHDK and CDR2 is SYGVNS. Here the CDR3 reads CARGLNSYEQYF. The CDR3 DNA reads TGTGCCCGGGGGTTAAACTCCTACGAGCAGTACTTC.

The V and J genes are TRBV10-3 and TRBJ1-2; D not certain. Per the germline V gene, CDR1 is ENHRY and CDR2 is SYGVKD. The CDR3 is 14 amino acids. V gave up 0 bases and J gave up 3 bases, with 8 bases separating them. The CDR3 sequence: CAISESQAYYGYTF. The CDR3 DNA sequence: TGTGCCATCAGTGAGTCGCAAGCTTACTATGGCTACACCTTC.

This clone was seen just once. This chain joins TRBV19 and TRBJ1-5; a weak D match, TRBD1 (6 bases). The germline V gene encodes CDR1 LNHDA and CDR2 SQIVND (reference sequence). The length of the CDR3 is 15 residues. V dropped 7 bases and J dropped 6 bases, with 19 bases sitting between them. The CDR3 DNA follows: TGTGCCAGTACCTCCCGGGGGGCATGGAGTCAGCCCCAGCATTTT. Translated: CASTSRGAWSQPQHF.

This clone came up once. The chain joins TRBV10-3 to TRBJ1-4; a weak D match, TRBD1 (6 bases). V was trimmed by 6 bases and J by 4 bases, leaving 9 bases between them. Germline CDR1 ENHRY, CDR2 SYGVKD. This CDR3 region has 13 residues. CDR3 DNA: TGTGCCATCAGCCAGGGGCTTAATGAAAAACTGTTTTTT. Translating it yields CAISQGLNEKLFF.

The chain joins TRBV27 to TRBJ2-7; TRBD1 aligns across 7 bases. V lost 10 bases to trimming and J lost 0 bases; unmatched junction nucleotides: 6. CDR1 and CDR2 from the germline V gene are MNHEY and SMNVEV (reference sequence). This CDR3 contains 13 residues. The CDR3 coding sequence is TGTGCCACCAAAGGGACAGCCTCCTACGAGCAGTACTTC. Translating it yields CATKGTASYEQYF.

This chain uses TRBV5-6 with TRBJ2-1; 8 nucleotides match TRBD1. V was pared by 1 base and J by 5 bases, with 5 bases of the junction left unmatched. The CDR3 contains 15 residues. Per germline, CDR1 SGHDT and CDR2 YYEEEE. CDR3 residues: CASSLRDRTHNEQFF. CDR3 in DNA: TGTGCCAGCAGCTTGAGGGACAGGACCCACAATGAGCAGTTCTTC.

CDR3 coding DNA: TGTGCCAGCAGTTCCCCCCCCGGCTACGAGCAGTACTTC. It codes for CASSSPPGYEQYF. The chain joins TRBV28 to TRBJ2-7; no clear D. CDR1 is MDHEN and CDR2 is SYDVKM in the germline V gene. Trimming pared 4 bases from V and 3 bases from J, leaving 10 bases between. The CDR3 length is 13 residues.

The chain has TRBV2 and TRBJ2-7, with D tentatively TRBD1 (6 bases). Trimming removed 10 bases from V and 3 bases from J, with 13 bases in between. The germline V gene has CDR1 SNHLY and CDR2 FYNNEI. The CDR3 is made up of 12 amino acids. CDR3 protein: CATQGLYYEQYF. CDR3 nucleotide sequence: TGTGCCACCCAGGGGCTATACTACGAGCAGTACTTC.

The J gene is TRBJ2-2, the V gene TRBV5-1; D remains ambiguous. CDR1 SGHRS and CDR2 YFSETQ come from the germline V gene. The CDR3 is 13 amino acids. Trimming took off 1 base at V and 6 bases at J, with 7 bases between the two ends. The CDR3 spells CASSLTTAGELFF. The CDR3, as DNA: TGCGCCAGCAGCTTGACCACAGCCGGGGAGCTGTTTTTT.

The chain couples TRBV6-4 to TRBJ1-2; 8 bases line up with TRBD1. This CDR3 region has 16 residues. Germline V gives CDR1 MRHNA, CDR2 SNTAGT. J lost 8 bases, V lost 4 bases, and 15 bases had no gene match. The CDR3 loop reads CASSAGTGGSVAGYTF. The CDR3 DNA reads TGTGCCAGCAGTGCCGGGACAGGAGGTTCAGTTGCCGGCTACACCTTC.

This sequence joins TRBV5-4 and TRBJ2-1; 14 nucleotides match TRBD2. This CDR3 region has 16 residues. The germline V gene has CDR1 SGHNT and CDR2 YYREEE (reference sequence). Trimming cost V 7 bases and J 0 bases; bases outside gene matches: 3. The CDR3 region has the DNA TGTGCCAGCTCCGGGACTAGCGGGAGCTCCTACAATGAGCAGTTCTTC. Its translation: CASSGTSGSSYNEQFF.

The chain is built from TRBV11-2 and TRBJ1-3, with D possibly matching TRBD1 (5 bases). Germline lookup yields CDR1 SGHAT and CDR2 FQNNGV. The length of the CDR3 is 14 residues. Trimming left V 4 bases short and J 4 bases short, with 11 bases between. The CDR3 region has the DNA TGTGCCAGCAGCTCGGCAGGGTCCGGAAACACCATATATTTT. This sequence encodes CASSSAGSGNTIYF.

This clone was observed a single time. The chain couples TRBV5-1 to TRBJ1-4; 10 nucleotides line up with TRBD1. With 3 bases clipped from V and 5 bases from J, the junction kept 4 bases outside the gene matches. The CDR3 length is 15 residues. The V gene's germline CDR1 is SGHRS and CDR2 YFSETQ. CDR3 DNA: TGCGCCAGCAGCTACTGGACAGGGGGGAATGAAAAACTGTTTTTT. It codes for CASSYWTGGNEKLFF.

The rearrangement uses TRBV28 and TRBJ1-1; TRBD1 might be the D (5 bases). This CDR3 has 13 residues. The germline V gene encodes CDR1 MDHEN and CDR2 SYDVKM. V lost 10 bases and J 0 bases, leaving 12 bases between the germline ends. The CDR3 loop reads CATKGQLNTEAFF. For the CDR3, the DNA is TGTGCCACAAAGGGGCAGTTGAACACTGAAGCTTTCTTT. The complete variable domain, with remaining parts taken from reference TRBV28 and TRBJ1-1, reads DVKVTQSSRYLVKRTGEKVFLECVQDMDHENMFWYRQDPGLGLRLIYFSYDVKMKEKGDIPEGYSVSREKKERFSLILESASTNQTSMYLCATKGQLNTEAFFGQGTRLTVV.